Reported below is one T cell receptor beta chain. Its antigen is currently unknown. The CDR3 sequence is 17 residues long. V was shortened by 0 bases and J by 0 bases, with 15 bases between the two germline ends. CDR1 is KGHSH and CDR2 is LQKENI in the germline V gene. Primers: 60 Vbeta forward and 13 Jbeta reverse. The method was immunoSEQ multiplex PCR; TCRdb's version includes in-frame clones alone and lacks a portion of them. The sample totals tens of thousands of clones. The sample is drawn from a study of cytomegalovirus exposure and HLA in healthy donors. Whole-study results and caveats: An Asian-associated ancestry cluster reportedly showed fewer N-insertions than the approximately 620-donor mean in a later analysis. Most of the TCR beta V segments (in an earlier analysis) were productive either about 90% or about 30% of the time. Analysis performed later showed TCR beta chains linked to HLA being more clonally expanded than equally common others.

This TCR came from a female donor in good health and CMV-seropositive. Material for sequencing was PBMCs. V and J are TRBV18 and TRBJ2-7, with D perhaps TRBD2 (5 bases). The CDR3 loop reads CASSPPLSGFSSYEQYF. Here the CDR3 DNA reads TGTGCCAGCTCACCACCACTTTCGGGGTTCAGCTCCTACGAGCAGTACTTC.